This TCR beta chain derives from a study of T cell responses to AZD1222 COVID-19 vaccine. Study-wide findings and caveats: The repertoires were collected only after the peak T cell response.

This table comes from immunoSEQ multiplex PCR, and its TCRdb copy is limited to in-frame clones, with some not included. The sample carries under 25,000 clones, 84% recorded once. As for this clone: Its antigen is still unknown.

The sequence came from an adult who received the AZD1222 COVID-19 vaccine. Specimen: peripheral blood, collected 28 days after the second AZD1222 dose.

CDR3 DNA sequence: TGTGCCAGCAGCTCCTACTCCGTCAGGTTCACTGAAGCTTTCTTT. It translates to CASSSYSVRFTEAFF. The chain uses TRBV5-6 and TRBJ1-1; D remains ambiguous. The CDR3 spans 15 residues. The V end was cut by 3 bases, the J end by 4 bases, with 16 bases between. Per germline, CDR1 SGHDT and CDR2 YYEEEE.